This T cell receptor beta chain was documented in a study of regulatory T cells in long-lasting Graves disease. With iRepertoire HTBI primers and Arm-PCR of CDR3 regions, TCR beta libraries were built. TCRdb re-analysed the multiplex PCR reads in MiXCR, keeping a single row per CDR3 protein. The data show roughly 380,000 distinct CDR3 sequences, 15% to 20% seen once. The CDR3 loop spans 11 amino acids. Germline-derived CDR1 and CDR2 are DFQATT and SNEGSKA (reference sequence). The V and J ends lost 4 bases and 5 bases respectively, with 7 bases between them. The time point was: newly diagnosed GD, antithyroid drugs for less than 3 months. Isolated PBMC RNA provided the starting material for the TCR library. These sequences were also reported in another study, on T cells in Graves' hyperthyroidism and ophthalmopathy.

The source of this sequence is a man aged 35 to 55 with Graves disease. This chain uses TRBV20-1 with TRBJ2-3; D is uncertain. Sequenced here: peripheral blood mononuclear cells (PBMCs), sampled at new diagnosis, from a patient treated with antithyroid drugs. The CDR3 DNA follows: TGCAGTGCTATTTGGGGAGATACGCAGTATTTT. Protein: CSAIWGDTQYF.